Listed below are T cell receptor beta chains from one sample, sequenced in a study of molecular identifiers for immune sequencing clone quantification. TCRdb processed the PCR reads anew with MiXCR; each CDR3 protein has one entry. The sample comprises 50,000 to 75,000 distinct CDR3 sequences, under 20% of which are singletons, and about 1.3% rests with the top ten. What was sequenced was naive CD8+ T cells from blood, with Jurkat cell RNA spiked in. These receptors were taken from a human donor in good health. Some libraries in this study had Jurkat cell RNA spiked in. Both conserved end residues are part of each CDR3. A D gene is named only where the DNA matches it firmly. Some rows have no size entry. The others give once, few or many, or a class for an expanded clone.

clone_size j_call v_call d_call cdr3_aa cdr3_nt
many TRBJ2-1 TRBV24-1 . CATAGVGRFDEQFF TGTGCCACCGCAGGGGTTGGACGCTTTGATGAGCAGTTCTTC
many TRBJ1-3 TRBV19 . CASSILVSGGVISGNTIYF TGTGCCAGTAGTATACTGGTATCCGGCGGGGTGATATCTGGAAACACCATATATTTT
many TRBJ2-7 TRBV14 TRBD2 CASSHGGRVYEQYF TGTGCCAGCAGCCACGGCGGGAGAGTCTACGAGCAGTACTTC
many TRBJ2-7 TRBV7-2 TRBD2 CASSLVAGGNYEQYF TGTGCCAGCAGCTTAGTTGCGGGAGGCAACTACGAGCAGTACTTC
many TRBJ2-3 TRBV6-6 TRBD2 CAAGVADTQYF TGTGCCGCGGGAGTCGCAGATACGCAGTATTTT
many TRBJ2-5 TRBV25-1 . CASSESATGTQYF TGTGCCAGCAGTGAGTCAGCCACGGGGACCCAGTACTTC
many TRBJ2-3 TRBV12-5 TRBD1 CASGLMTGGGGDTQYF TGTGCTAGTGGTTTGATGACAGGGGGGGGTGGAGATACGCAGTATTTT
many TRBJ1-5 TRBV7-9 . CASSSGDQPQHF TGTGCCAGCAGCTCGGGGGATCAGCCCCAGCATTTT
many TRBJ1-1 TRBV20-1 . CSAMDVLGPEAFF TGCAGTGCTATGGACGTACTGGGTCCTGAAGCTTTCTTT
many TRBJ2-3 TRBV24-1 TRBD1 CATSQPGQPLSPDTQYF TGTGCCACCAGTCAACCGGGACAGCCTCTTTCCCCAGATACGCAGTATTTT
many TRBJ1-5 TRBV3-1 . CASSQVYGQPQHF TGTGCCAGCAGCCAAGTGTATGGTCAGCCCCAGCATTTT
many TRBJ2-5 TRBV27 TRBD2 CATQGTSGGQETQYF TGTGCCACTCAAGGGACTAGCGGGGGCCAAGAGACCCAGTACTTC
medium-sized TRBJ2-5 TRBV29-1 TRBD1 CSVGNRGLPQETQYF TGCAGCGTTGGAAACAGGGGCTTGCCCCAAGAGACCCAGTACTTC
many TRBJ2-7 TRBV28 TRBD2 CASSPTPAGVPYEQYF TGTGCCAGCAGTCCCACCCCGGCGGGAGTCCCCTACGAGCAGTACTTC
. TRBJ2-7 TRBV4-3 . CASSQDRAGLYEQYF TGCGCCAGCAGCCAAGATAGGGCGGGCCTCTACGAGCAGTACTTC
many TRBJ2-1 TRBV6-6 TRBD2 CATTSGAYNEQFF TGTGCCACTACTAGCGGGGCCTACAATGAGCAGTTCTTC
many TRBJ2-1 TRBV4-1 . CASSQFQGGPYNEQFF TGCGCCAGCAGCCAATTTCAGGGGGGGCCTTACAATGAGCAGTTCTTC
many TRBJ2-1 TRBV28 TRBD1 CASSSWQGAGEQFF TGTGCCAGCAGTTCTTGGCAGGGGGCCGGTGAGCAGTTCTTC
many TRBJ1-2 TRBV7-8 TRBD1 CASSPPDRRLHGYTF TGTGCCAGCAGCCCACCGGACAGGAGGCTCCATGGCTACACCTTC
many TRBJ1-5 TRBV19 . CATSEVAPYSNQPQHF TGTGCCACCAGCGAAGTCGCCCCTTATAGCAATCAGCCCCAGCATTTT
. TRBJ2-7 TRBV20-1 TRBD1 CSANFLDRDYEQYF TGCAGTGCTAATTTTCTCGACAGGGACTACGAGCAGTACTTC
. TRBJ2-7 TRBV7-3 . CASSLTPSHEQYF TGTGCCAGCAGCTTAACACCCTCACACGAGCAGTACTTC
. TRBJ2-3 TRBV6-2/TRBV6-3 . CASEEKASTDTQYF TGTGCCAGCGAGGAGAAGGCTAGCACAGATACGCAGTATTTT
many TRBJ1-1 TRBV28 TRBD1 CASRPTSGGYTEAFF TGTGCCAGCAGGCCAACTTCAGGGGGGTACACTGAAGCTTTCTTT
few TRBJ2-1 TRBV12-5 TRBD1 CASGLDRGHNEQFF TGTGCTAGTGGTTTAGACAGGGGGCACAATGAGCAGTTCTTC
few TRBJ2-1 TRBV25-1 . CASSESATPVPIYNERFF TGTGCCAGCAGTGAATCCGCCACACCAGTCCCCATCTACAATGAGCGGTTCTTC
. TRBJ2-1 TRBV29-1 . CSVEAMDINEQFF TGCAGCGTTGAAGCTATGGACATCAATGAGCAGTTCTTC
few TRBJ2-7 TRBV4-1 TRBD2 CASSQIAGATYEQYF TGCGCCAGCAGCCAGATAGCGGGTGCGACCTACGAGCAGTACTTC
many TRBJ2-7 TRBV7-9 . CASSSSAGANHYEQYF TGTGCCAGCAGCTCGTCTGCCGGGGCCAATCACTACGAGCAGTACTTC